The next 28 T cell receptor beta chains were all read from a single sample in a study of response to subunit inactivated influenza vaccine. TCRdb passed the RT-PCR reads through MiXCR, listing each CDR3 protein once. The sample carries approximately 570,000 distinct CDR3 sequences, roughly 8.2% recorded once. The material sequenced was PBMCs from blood, taken roughly 24 months after vaccination. The receptors derive from a man between 50 and 69 years old who received an inactivated influenza vaccine.

The CDR3 DNA reads as TGCAGTGCTAGAGTGGCGGTAGCTGGGGCCAACGTCCTGACTTTC. This translates into CSARVAVAGANVLTF. V usage is TRBV20-1 and J usage is TRBJ2-6; D gene uncertain. The CDR3 has 15 residues. CDR1 and CDR2 (germline): DFQATT, SNEGSKA (reference sequence). The ends were cut back, 1 base at V and 2 bases at J, with 9 bases in the middle.

This clonotype was counted only a few times. The chain recombines TRBV5-6 with TRBJ2-4; 11 bases align to TRBD1. The junction had 3 bases not matched to a gene; V was cut back by 1 base and J by 6 bases. There are 15 residues in the CDR3. Germline-derived CDR1 and CDR2 are SGHDT and YYEEEE. CDR3 nucleotide sequence: TGTGCCAGCAGCTTGCCCGGGACAGGGGGAAACATTCAGTACTTC. Translating gives CASSLPGTGGNIQYF.

The chain couples TRBV9 to TRBJ1-1, with 8 bases lining up with TRBD1. J lost 6 bases, V lost 3 bases, and 4 bases had no gene match. This CDR3 has 13 amino acids. Germline lookup yields CDR1 SGDLS and CDR2 YYNGEE. CDR3 residues: CASSASTGAEAFF. The CDR3 DNA reads as TGTGCCAGCAGCGCATCGACAGGGGCTGAAGCTTTCTTT.

In its sample, this clonotype was seen many times. The genes are TRBV12-3 or TRBV12-4 and TRBJ2-3, with 12 bases aligning to TRBD2. The ends lost 2 bases at V and 7 bases at J; junction bases unmatched: 4. The CDR3 covers 15 residues. CDR3 DNA sequence: TGTGCCAGCAGTTTACTAGCGGGAGGGCCCCATACGCAGTATTTT. This translates into CASSLLAGGPHTQYF.

This chain uses TRBV9 with TRBJ1-1, with D unresolved. Trimming removed 0 bases from V and 4 bases from J, with 13 bases in between. CDR3 size: 15 residues. Germline V CDR1 and CDR2: SGDLS, YYNGEE. Here the CDR3 reads CASSVGWEGGTEAFF. The CDR3 DNA sequence: TGTGCCAGCAGCGTAGGGTGGGAAGGAGGCACTGAAGCTTTCTTT.

This clonotype showed up many times. V usage is TRBV28 and J usage is TRBJ1-1, with D possibly being TRBD1 (5 bases). In germline, CDR1 is MDHEN, CDR2 SYDVKM. CDR3 length: 12 residues. V was clipped by 2 bases and J by 14 bases, with 15 bases between them. The CDR3 region is CASSLVSGNTFF. The CDR3 coding sequence is TGTGCCAGCAGTTTAGTGTCAGGGAATACCTTCTTT.

V is TRBV12-3 or TRBV12-4 and J is TRBJ1-1; D remains unclear. V was pared by 3 bases and J by 0 bases, with 5 bases between. The CDR3 spans 13 residues. The CDR3 bases are TGTGCCAGCAGTTTTTGGATGAACACTGAAGCTTTCTTT. Protein product: CASSFWMNTEAFF.

A few counts support this clonotype. This chain connects TRBV7-9 to TRBJ2-1; 11 positions match TRBD2. Germline V CDR1 and CDR2: SEHNR, FQNEAQ (reference sequence). The CDR3 runs 16 residues. V lost 8 bases, J lost 5 bases, and 11 bases stayed unmatched. The CDR3, as DNA: TGTGCCAGCGCCACTAGCGGGAGAACGAGGGACAATGAGCAGTTCTTC. It specifies CASATSGRTRDNEQFF.

The chain links TRBV20-1 to TRBJ2-1, with D perhaps TRBD2 (6 bases). The length of the CDR3 is 12 residues. The germline V gene encodes CDR1 DFQATT and CDR2 SNEGSKA (reference sequence). The ends were cut back, 6 bases at V and 5 bases at J, with 11 bases in the middle. The CDR3 DNA follows: TGCAGTGCCCCGCGGGACGACAATGAGCAGTTCTTC. Protein: CSAPRDDNEQFF.

This clonotype was seen only a few times. One end of the junction is discordant with germline, which a read error may explain. The J gene is TRBJ1-3, the V gene TRBV5-6; no clear D gene. This CDR3 has 17 residues. Germline loops: CDR1 SGHDT, CDR2 YYEEEE. The CDR3 protein is CASSPASDRFSENTIYF. CDR3 in DNA: TGTGCCAGCAGCCCGGCATCTGACCGCTTCTCTGAAAACACCATATATTTT. Combining the CDR3 with reference TRBV5-6 and TRBJ1-3 gives the whole variable domain DAGVTQSPTHLIKTRGQQVTLRCSPKSGHDTVSWYQQALGQGPQFIFQYYEEEERQRGNFPDRFSGHQFPNYSSELNVNALLLGDSALYLCASSPASDRFSENTIYFGEGSWLTVV.

This clonotype has only a few counts. This chain connects TRBV7-3 to TRBJ2-7; D uncertain. The CDR3 runs to 15 residues. V lost 1 base and J lost 3, with 13 bases in between. Germline V gives CDR1 SGHTA, CDR2 FQGTGA. CDR3 residues: CASSLKAGSNYEQYF. The DNA for the CDR3 is TGTGCCAGCAGCTTAAAGGCAGGAAGTAACTACGAGCAGTACTTC. Full variable domain (remainder filled in from reference TRBV7-3 and TRBJ2-7): GAGVSQTPSNKVTEKGKYVELRCDPISGHTALYWYRQSLGQGPEFLIYFQGTGAADDSGLPNDRFFAVRPEGSVSTLKIQRTERGDSAVYLCASSLKAGSNYEQYFGPGTRLTVT.

This rearrangement joins TRBV10-3 to TRBJ2-1, with 11 bases identical to TRBD2. The CDR3 covers 18 residues. Germline V gene data show CDR1 as ENHRY and CDR2 as SYGVKD. J was trimmed by 0 bases and V by 6 bases; bases with no gene match: 10. The CDR3 region has the DNA TGTGCCATCAGGTCCGGGACTAGCGGTCCGAGCTCCTACAATGAGCAGTTCTTC. Protein: CAIRSGTSGPSSYNEQFF.

This clonotype has a handful of counts. The V and J genes are TRBV12-3 or TRBV12-4 and TRBJ2-1; tentative D call: TRBD1 (6 bases). This CDR3 region has 14 residues. V lost 6 bases and J lost 0, with 9 bases in between. DNA of the CDR3: TGTGCCAGCAGGAAAGGGGGCTCCTACAATGAGCAGTTCTTC. Its protein product is CASRKGGSYNEQFF.

This sequence joins TRBV14 and TRBJ2-1, with D perhaps assigned TRBD1 or TRBD2 (5 bases each). Germline V gives CDR1 SGHDN, CDR2 FVKESK. CDR3 length: 13 residues. V lost 0 bases to trimming and J lost 13 bases, with 13 bases between them. In DNA form, the CDR3 reads TGTGCCAGCAGCCAAGATATTGGGGGAGTACAGTTCTTC. Translation gives CASSQDIGGVQFF.

V is TRBV7-9 and J is TRBJ1-4, with D uncertain. The V gene's germline CDR1 is SEHNR and CDR2 FQNEAQ (reference sequence). V was trimmed by 6 bases and J by 0 bases, leaving 8 bases between them. The CDR3 is 14 residues long. The CDR3 bases are TGTGCCAGCAGACCCCCAGCAACTAATGAAAAACTGTTTTTT. Translating it yields CASRPPATNEKLFF.

The chain combines TRBV27 with TRBJ2-2; 7 bases line up with TRBD1. V gave up 6 bases and J gave up 8 bases; unmatched junction bases: 12. CDR1 and CDR2 (germline): MNHEY, SMNVEV (reference sequence). The CDR3 runs 15 residues. CDR3 region: CASRADRVLIGELFF. DNA of the CDR3: TGTGCCAGCAGAGCAGACAGGGTGTTGATTGGGGAGCTGTTTTTT.

The chain links TRBV5-5 to TRBJ2-5; D is possibly TRBD1 or TRBD2 (5 bases each). Germline loops: CDR1 SGHKS, CDR2 YYEKEE (reference sequence). The V end lost 2 bases, the J end lost 2 bases, and 13 bases lay between the germline ends. The CDR3 covers 15 residues. The CDR3 region is CASSFGDVRQETQYF. The CDR3 DNA reads TGTGCCAGCAGCTTCGGGGACGTAAGGCAAGAGACCCAGTACTTC.

This clonotype has at least ten counts. V and J are TRBV14 and TRBJ2-2; the D is unclear. V gave up 0 bases and J gave up 4 bases, with 9 bases separating them. The CDR3 has 15 residues. Germline CDR1 SGHDN, CDR2 FVKESK. CDR3 in DNA: TGTGCCAGCAGCCAAGACATAGGGTTCACCGGGGAGCTGTTTTTT. Translated, it gives CASSQDIGFTGELFF.

This clonotype was recorded at least ten times. The chain employs TRBV5-5 and TRBJ2-1, with D tentatively TRBD2 (6 bases). This CDR3 spans 15 amino acids. The V gene's germline CDR1 is SGHKS and CDR2 YYEKEE (reference sequence). The germline V and J ends were trimmed by 0 bases and 3 bases, with 10 bases remaining between them. CDR3 nucleotides: TGTGCCAGCAGCTTGGGCCCAGCGGGCTACAATGAGCAGTTCTTC. It encodes CASSLGPAGYNEQFF.

At least ten counts were recorded for this clonotype. The CDR3 DNA sequence: TGTGCCACTAGAGGGGGAAGTCGGACAGACAATCAGCCCCAGCATTTT. Protein product: CATRGGSRTDNQPQHF. The chain recombines TRBV10-3 with TRBJ1-5; D possibly corresponds to TRBD1 (6 bases). Germline CDR1 ENHRY, CDR2 SYGVKD. This CDR3 has 16 residues. Between the trimmed V and J ends, which lost 10 bases and 3 bases, there was a span of 22 bases.

This clonotype turned up a few times. The J gene is TRBJ1-2, the V gene TRBV7-9; a possible D gene is TRBD1 (5 bases). V was trimmed by 5 bases and J by 6 bases, leaving 10 bases between them. The CDR3 sequence is 12 residues long. Germline V gene lookup returns CDR1 SEHNR and CDR2 FQNEAQ (reference sequence). The CDR3 reads CASSIRVDGYTF. CDR3 sequence (DNA): TGTGCCAGCAGCATCAGGGTGGATGGCTACACCTTC.

Only a few counts were recorded for this clonotype. The rearrangement joins TRBV5-1 to TRBJ2-5; TRBD2 might be the D (6 bases). This CDR3 is 14 amino acids long. The germline gives CDR1 SGHRS, CDR2 YFSETQ. Trimming pared 3 bases from V and 4 bases from J, leaving 13 bases between. This CDR3 is CASSYGTLGETQYF. Here the CDR3 DNA reads TGCGCCAGCAGCTACGGGACTCTGGGAGAGACCCAGTACTTC.

This clonotype was recorded at least ten times. The rearrangement joins TRBV5-5 to TRBJ2-1; D possibly corresponds to TRBD1 (5 bases). The CDR3 consists of 12 residues. Germline CDR1 and CDR2: SGHKS and YYEKEE (reference sequence). V gave up 4 bases and J gave up 7 bases, with 9 bases separating them. The DNA for the CDR3 is TGTGCCAGCAGCACTCGACAGAATGAGCAGTTCTTC. It yields the protein CASSTRQNEQFF.

The chain links TRBV10-2 to TRBJ1-5; D is undetermined. Trimming removed 7 bases from V and 6 bases from J, with 16 bases in between. This CDR3 is 14 amino acids long. Germline loops: CDR1 WSHSY, CDR2 SAAADI. This CDR3 reads CASNLGGLSQPQHF. CDR3 nucleotides: TGCGCCAGCAACCTAGGCGGGTTGAGTCAGCCCCAGCATTTT.

This clonotype came up a few times. This chain joins TRBV7-9 and TRBJ2-3; 8 bases are shared with TRBD1. CDR3 length: 16 amino acids. Trimming took 5 bases from V and 11 from J; bases not matched to a gene: 18. The V gene's germline CDR1 is SEHNR and CDR2 FQNEAQ (reference sequence). The CDR3 region is CASSGRTGQDRDEQYF. The CDR3 DNA sequence: TGTGCCAGCAGCGGGCGGACGGGACAGGACCGGGACGAGCAGTATTTT. The variable domain in full, with the rest retrieved from reference TRBV7-9 and TRBJ2-3, is DTGVSQNPRHKITKRGQNVTFRCDPISEHNRLYWYRQTLGQGPEFLTYFQNEAQLEKSRLLSDRFSAERPKGSFSTLEIQRTEQGDSAMYLCASSGRTGQDRDEQYFGPGTRLTVL.

As to this clonotype: This may stem from a read error, because a much larger clone lies one nucleotide away. The V gene is TRBV28, the J gene TRBJ2-6; tentatively, D is TRBD1 (5 bases). The CDR3 runs 14 residues. Germline V gives CDR1 MDHEN, CDR2 SYDVKM. CDR3 region: CASSESSGANVVTF. The CDR3 nucleotides read TGTGCCAGCAGCGAGAGCTCTGGGGCCAACGTCGTGACTTTC.

The V call is TRBV20-1, the J call TRBJ2-7; TRBD1 is a possible D gene (5 bases). CDR1 is DFQATT and CDR2 is SNEGSKA in the germline V gene (reference sequence). Trimming removed 6 bases at V and 0 bases at J, with 9 bases between. This CDR3 has 12 residues. The CDR3 sequence is CSAYRNSYEQYF. As DNA, the CDR3 is TGCAGTGCATACAGGAACTCCTACGAGCAGTACTTC.

The chain is built from TRBV12-3 or TRBV12-4 and TRBJ1-1, with unresolved D. This CDR3 is 12 amino acids long. Trimming shortened V by 5 bases and J by 1 base, and 5 bases separated the two germline ends. The CDR3 reads CASSHQNTEAFF. In DNA, the CDR3 is TGTGCCAGCAGTCATCAGAACACTGAAGCTTTCTTT.